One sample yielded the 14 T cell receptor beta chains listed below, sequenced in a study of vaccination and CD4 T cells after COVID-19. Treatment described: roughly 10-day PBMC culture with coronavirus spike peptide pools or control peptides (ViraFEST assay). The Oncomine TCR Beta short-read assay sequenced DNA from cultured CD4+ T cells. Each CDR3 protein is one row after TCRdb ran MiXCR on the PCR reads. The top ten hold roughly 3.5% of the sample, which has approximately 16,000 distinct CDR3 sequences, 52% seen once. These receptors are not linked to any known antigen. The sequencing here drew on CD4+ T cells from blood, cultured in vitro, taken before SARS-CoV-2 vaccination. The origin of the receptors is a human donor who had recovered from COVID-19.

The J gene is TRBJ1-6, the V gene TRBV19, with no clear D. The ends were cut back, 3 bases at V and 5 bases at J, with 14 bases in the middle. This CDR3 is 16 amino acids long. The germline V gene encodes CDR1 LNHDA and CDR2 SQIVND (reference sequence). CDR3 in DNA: TGTGCCAGTAGTATGTCGGTGGACGCACATAATTCACCCCTCCACTTT. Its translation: CASSMSVDAHNSPLHF. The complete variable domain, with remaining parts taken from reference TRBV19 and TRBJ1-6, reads DGGITQSPKYLFRKEGQNVTLSCEQNLNHDAMYWYRQDPGQGLRLIYYSQIVNDFQKGDIAEGYSVSREKKESFPLTVTSAQKNPTAFYLCASSMSVDAHNSPLHFGNGTRLTVT.

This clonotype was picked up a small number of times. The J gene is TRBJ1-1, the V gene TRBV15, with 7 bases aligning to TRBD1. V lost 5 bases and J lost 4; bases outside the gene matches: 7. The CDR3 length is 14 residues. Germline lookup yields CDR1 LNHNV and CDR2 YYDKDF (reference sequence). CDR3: CATSAGQWGTEAFF. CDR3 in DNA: TGTGCCACCAGCGCGGGACAGTGGGGCACTGAAGCTTTCTTT.

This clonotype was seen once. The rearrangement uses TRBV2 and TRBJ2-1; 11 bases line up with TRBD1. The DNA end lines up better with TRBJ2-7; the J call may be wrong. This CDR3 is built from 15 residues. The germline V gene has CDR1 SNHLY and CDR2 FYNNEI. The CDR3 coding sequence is TGTGCCAGCAGCGTCAGGGACAGGGGGTCCTACGAGCAGTACTTC. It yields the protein CASSVRDRGSYEQYF.

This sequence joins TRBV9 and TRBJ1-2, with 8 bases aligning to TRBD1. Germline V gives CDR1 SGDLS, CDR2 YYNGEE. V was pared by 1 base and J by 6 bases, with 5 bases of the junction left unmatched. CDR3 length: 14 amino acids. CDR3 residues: CASSVLPDRDGYTF. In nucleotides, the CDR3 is TGTGCCAGCAGCGTATTGCCGGACAGGGATGGCTACACCTTC.

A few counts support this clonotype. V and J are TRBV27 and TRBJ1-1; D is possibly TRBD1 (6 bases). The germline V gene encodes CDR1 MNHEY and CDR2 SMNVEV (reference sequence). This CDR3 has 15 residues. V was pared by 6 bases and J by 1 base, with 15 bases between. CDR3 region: CASSPLGGPNTEAFF. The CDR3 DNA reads TGTGCCAGCAGCCCTCTCGGGGGGCCGAACACTGAAGCTTTCTTT.

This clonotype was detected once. CDR3 bases: TGCGCCAGCAGTTTGGACAGGGGAGACGACTATGGCTACACCTTC. This encodes CASSLDRGDDYGYTF. The chain carries TRBV4-1 and TRBJ1-2; 9 bases are a match to TRBD1. Germline lookup yields CDR1 MGHRA and CDR2 YSYEKL. The CDR3 totals 15 residues. J was trimmed by 3 bases and V by 6 bases; bases with no gene match: 8.

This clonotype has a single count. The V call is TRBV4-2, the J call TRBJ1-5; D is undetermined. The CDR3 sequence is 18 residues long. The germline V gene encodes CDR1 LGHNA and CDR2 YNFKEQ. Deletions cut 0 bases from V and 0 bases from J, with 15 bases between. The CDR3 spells CASSQDFSSKYSNQPQHF. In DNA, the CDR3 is TGTGCCAGCAGCCAAGACTTCTCCTCCAAGTATAGCAATCAGCCCCAGCATTTT.

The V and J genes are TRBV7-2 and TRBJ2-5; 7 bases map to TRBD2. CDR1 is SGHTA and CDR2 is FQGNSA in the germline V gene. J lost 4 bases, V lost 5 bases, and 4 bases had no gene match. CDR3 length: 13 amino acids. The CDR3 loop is CASSVASGETQYF. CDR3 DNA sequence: TGTGCCAGCAGCGTTGCTAGCGGAGAGACCCAGTACTTC.

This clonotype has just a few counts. This chain's CDR3 is CASRPLGLNTEAFF. The CDR3 DNA sequence: TGTGCCAGCAGGCCGCTTGGCCTGAACACTGAAGCTTTCTTT. This chain joins TRBV6-1 and TRBJ1-1, with unresolved D. Germline CDR1 MNHNS, CDR2 SASEGT. The CDR3 totals 14 residues. Trimming cost V 6 bases and J 0 bases, with 11 bases left between them.

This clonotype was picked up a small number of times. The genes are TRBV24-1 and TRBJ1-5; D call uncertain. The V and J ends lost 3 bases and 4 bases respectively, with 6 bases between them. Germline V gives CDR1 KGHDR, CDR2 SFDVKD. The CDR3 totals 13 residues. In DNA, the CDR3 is TGTGCCACCAGTGATCGACGGAATCAGCCCCAGCATTTT. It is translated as CATSDRRNQPQHF.

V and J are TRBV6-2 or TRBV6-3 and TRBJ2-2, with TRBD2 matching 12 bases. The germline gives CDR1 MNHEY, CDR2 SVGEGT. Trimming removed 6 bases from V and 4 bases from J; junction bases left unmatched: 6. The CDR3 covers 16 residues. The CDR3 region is CASSKLAGGFTGELFF. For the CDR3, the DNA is TGTGCCAGCAGCAAACTAGCGGGAGGTTTCACCGGGGAGCTGTTTTTT.

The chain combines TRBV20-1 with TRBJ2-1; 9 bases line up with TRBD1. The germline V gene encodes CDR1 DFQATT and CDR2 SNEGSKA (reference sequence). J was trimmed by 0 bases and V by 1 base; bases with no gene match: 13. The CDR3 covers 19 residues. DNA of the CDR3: TGCAGTGCTAGAGTTCCAAAGGGACAGGGAGCTCGCTCCTACAATGAGCAGTTCTTC. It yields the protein CSARVPKGQGARSYNEQFF.

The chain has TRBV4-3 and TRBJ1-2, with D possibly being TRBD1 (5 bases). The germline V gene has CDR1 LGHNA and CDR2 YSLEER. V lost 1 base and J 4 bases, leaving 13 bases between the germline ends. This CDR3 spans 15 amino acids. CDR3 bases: TGCGCCAGCAGCCAAGGGGACCGCAACTTCTATGGCTACACCTTC. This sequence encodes CASSQGDRNFYGYTF.

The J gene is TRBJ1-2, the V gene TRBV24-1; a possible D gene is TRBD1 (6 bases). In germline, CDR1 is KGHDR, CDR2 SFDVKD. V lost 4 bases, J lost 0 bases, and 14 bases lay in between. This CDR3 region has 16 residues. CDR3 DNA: TGTGCCACCAGTGAGTCCGGGACAACAACTAACTATGGCTACACCTTC. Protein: CATSESGTTTNYGYTF.